Below are 17 T cell receptor beta chains sequenced from a single sample in a study of cytomegalovirus exposure and HLA in healthy donors. Primers for the PCR totalled 60 Vbeta and 13 Jbeta. Sequencing was performed with immunoSEQ multiplex PCR; in TCRdb, only in-frame clones are kept and a portion is missing. Of about 130,000 clones in the sample, less than 85% were seen once. What was sequenced was PBMCs. The receptors derive from a woman in her forties in good health and CMV-seropositive.

V usage is TRBV7-3 and J usage is TRBJ2-2; 7 bases are a match to TRBD1. J gave up 1 base and V 1 base, and 18 bases lay outside the gene matches. This CDR3 contains 21 residues. Germline lookup yields CDR1 SGHTA and CDR2 FQGTGA. CDR3 in amino acids: CASSLIGPGQTTALNTGELFF. The CDR3 nucleotides read TGTGCCAGCAGCTTAATAGGACCGGGACAGACTACAGCGTTGAACACCGGGGAGCTGTTTTTT.

This chain connects TRBV5-8 to TRBJ1-1, with TRBD1 identical over 8 bases. V lost 4 bases to trimming and J lost 0 bases; unmatched junction nucleotides: 5. In germline, CDR1 is SGHTS, CDR2 YDEGEE. This CDR3 is 15 amino acids long. CDR3 loop: CASSKTGAVNTEAFF. CDR3 coding DNA: TGTGCCAGCAGCAAGACAGGGGCTGTGAACACTGAAGCTTTCTTT.

This clone was recorded a few times. V and J are TRBV5-1 and TRBJ2-7; tentative D call: TRBD2 (5 bases). Trimming took off 3 bases at V and 3 bases at J, with 13 bases between the two ends. CDR1 is SGHRS and CDR2 is YFSETQ in the germline V gene. The CDR3 consists of 14 residues. The CDR3 spells CASSSLSEVYEQYF. CDR3 DNA sequence: TGCGCCAGCAGCTCCCTGTCGGAGGTCTACGAGCAGTACTTC. Full variable domain (rest looked up from reference TRBV5-1 and TRBJ2-7): KAGVTQTPRYLIKTRGQQVTLSCSPISGHRSVSWYQQTPGQGLQFLFEYFSETQRNKGNFPGRFSGRQFSNSRSEMNVSTLELGDSALYLCASSSLSEVYEQYFGPGTRLTVT.

The J gene is TRBJ2-1, the V gene TRBV2; TRBD2 agrees at 10 bases. Germline values: CDR1 SNHLY, CDR2 FYNNEI. V lost 0 bases and J lost 5; bases outside the gene matches: 1. The CDR3 has 15 amino acids. CDR3 loop: CASSEASGRDNEQFF. The CDR3 DNA reads as TGTGCCAGCAGTGAAGCGAGCGGGAGGGACAATGAGCAGTTCTTC.

The chain carries TRBV4-1 and TRBJ2-3; D not resolved. Trimming removed 4 bases at V and 1 base at J, with 6 bases between. From germline, CDR1 is MGHRA and CDR2 YSYEKL. The CDR3 spans 13 residues. The CDR3 loop reads CASSRLGTDTQYF. CDR3 nucleotides: TGCGCCAGCAGCCGGCTGGGCACAGATACGCAGTATTTT.

This clone was seen more than once but under ten times. The rearrangement uses TRBV28 and TRBJ2-7; 11 bases are shared with TRBD1. The CDR3 spans 14 residues. J was trimmed by 4 bases and V by 6 bases; bases with no gene match: 5. Germline CDR1 is MDHEN and CDR2 is SYDVKM. The CDR3 nucleotides read TGTGCCAGCAGCGCCGGGACAGGGGGATACGAGCAGTACTTC. It translates to CASSAGTGGYEQYF.

This clone showed up just once. V is TRBV28 and J is TRBJ1-2; 8 bases are a match to TRBD1. The length of the CDR3 is 18 residues. CDR1 is MDHEN, CDR2 SYDVKM, per germline. Losses at the gene ends were 6 bases for V and 4 bases for J; bases not matched to a gene: 19. CDR3 residues: CASSGRTTGTGIAYGYTF. CDR3 sequence (DNA): TGTGCCAGCAGCGGCCGAACAACCGGGACAGGAATTGCCTATGGCTACACCTTC.

This clone was picked up a small number of times. This chain connects TRBV30 to TRBJ2-1, with D hard to call. CDR1 is GTSNPN, CDR2 SVGIG, per germline (reference sequence). This CDR3 is 12 amino acids long. Trimming pared 4 bases from V and 6 bases from J, leaving 10 bases between. Here the CDR3 reads CAWNEAFNEQFF. The CDR3 coding sequence is TGTGCCTGGAACGAGGCGTTCAATGAGCAGTTCTTC.

Turning to this clone: One junction end disagrees with the germline gene, perhaps due to a read error. The chain has TRBV29-1 and TRBJ2-7, with 7 bases fitting TRBD1. The length of the CDR3 is 14 residues. The V gene's germline CDR1 is SQVTM and CDR2 ANQGSEA. The CDR3 is CSIEDTRQGYEQYF. For the CDR3, the DNA is TGCAGCATTGAAGATACGAGACAGGGCTACGAGCAGTACTTC.

This chain connects TRBV18 to TRBJ1-3; D not resolved. Germline assignment: CDR1 KGHSH and CDR2 LQKENI. The CDR3 contains 15 residues. Deletions cut 3 bases from V and 2 bases from J, with 11 bases between. The CDR3 protein is CASSPSRVTGNTIYF. The DNA for the CDR3 is TGTGCCAGCTCACCGAGTCGGGTTACTGGAAACACCATATATTTT. Supplemented by reference TRBV18 and TRBJ1-3, the full variable domain reads NAGVMQNPRHLVRRRGQEARLRCSPMKGHSHVYWYRQLPEEGLKFMVYLQKENIIDESGMPKERFSAEFPKEGPSILRIQQVVRGDSAAYFCASSPSRVTGNTIYFGEGSWLTVV.

V gene TRBV9 combines with J gene TRBJ1-2; D gene ambiguous. Germline V gene lookup returns CDR1 SGDLS and CDR2 YYNGEE. The CDR3 has 13 residues. V dropped 5 bases and J dropped 3 bases, with 11 bases sitting between them. CDR3 in DNA: TGTGCCAGCAGTGTCGCGGACTACTATGGCTACACCTTC. Translated: CASSVADYYGYTF.

The rearrangement uses TRBV5-5 and TRBJ2-2, with D uncertain. This CDR3 is 14 amino acids long. The V and J ends lost 0 bases and 0 bases respectively, with 3 bases between them. The germline V gene encodes CDR1 SGHKS and CDR2 YYEKEE (reference sequence). As DNA, the CDR3 is TGTGCCAGCAGCTTGGCTACGAACACCGGGGAGCTGTTTTTT. As protein: CASSLATNTGELFF.

The V call is TRBV19, the J call TRBJ1-2; D is possibly TRBD1 (6 bases). The germline V and J ends were trimmed by 3 bases and 8 bases, with 13 bases remaining between them. CDR1 is LNHDA, CDR2 SQIVND, per germline (reference sequence). There are 13 residues in the CDR3. CDR3 bases: TGTGCCAGTAGTATCGTGCAGGGGAGCGGCTACACCTTC. Translation gives CASSIVQGSGYTF.

In DNA form, the CDR3 reads TGTGCCAGCAGCCAAGGACTAACCTCCTACAATGAGCAGTTCTTC. This sequence encodes CASSQGLTSYNEQFF. The chain uses TRBV14 and TRBJ2-1, with a tentative D call TRBD2 (5 bases). Deletions cut 1 base from V and 0 bases from J, with 7 bases between. The CDR3 is 15 amino acids. From germline, CDR1 is SGHDN and CDR2 FVKESK. The whole variable domain, filled in from reference TRBV14 and TRBJ2-1, reads EAGVTQFPSHSVIEKGQTVTLRCDPISGHDNLYWYRRVMGKEIKFLLHFVKESKQDESGMPNNRFLAERTGGTYSTLKVQPAELEDSGVYFCASSQGLTSYNEQFFGPGTRLTVL.

This clone is a singleton in its sample. V and J are TRBV29-1 and TRBJ1-2, with 12 bases lining up with TRBD1. The CDR3 has 14 residues. The germline V gene encodes CDR1 SQVTM and CDR2 ANQGSEA. V gave up 4 bases and J gave up 7 bases; unmatched junction bases: 7. The CDR3, as DNA: TGCAGCGTTGCGGGACAGGGGGCTCGTGTTGGCTACACCTTC. Protein product: CSVAGQGARVGYTF.

The chain has TRBV6-9 and TRBJ2-1; TRBD2 agrees at 13 bases. The CDR3 runs to 13 residues. The germline V gene encodes CDR1 MNHGY and CDR2 SVAAGI. V shed 7 bases and J 12 bases; nucleotides not matched to a gene: 6. In nucleotides, the CDR3 is TGTGCCAGCATCCCACTAGCGGGAGGGGGGCAGTTCTTC. Translating gives CASIPLAGGGQFF.

This sequence joins TRBV6-1 and TRBJ1-1; tentatively, D is TRBD1 (6 bases). Germline-derived CDR1 and CDR2 are MNHNS and SASEGT. The CDR3 totals 17 residues. Deletions cut 0 bases from V and 0 bases from J, with 14 bases between. The CDR3 sequence: CASSEAWRGPVNTEAFF. The CDR3 DNA sequence: TGTGCCAGCAGTGAAGCGTGGCGGGGGCCGGTGAACACTGAAGCTTTCTTT.